These 21 T cell receptor beta chains originate from one sample sequenced in a study of blood T cell repertoires in COVID-19. Sequenced by immunoSEQ multiplex PCR; TCRdb stores in-frame clones only, minus some. In the table there are roughly 240,000 clones, 75% to 85% of which are singletons. The sequenced material came from peripheral blood. Receptor source: a man aged 40-55 years who had recovered from COVID-19.

This clone appeared a single time. Here the CDR3 DNA reads TGCAGTGCTGTTATTTCCTATGGCTACACCTTC. Its translation: CSAVISYGYTF. The chain has TRBV20-1 and TRBJ1-2; D ambiguous. The V end was cut by 5 bases, the J end by 4 bases, with 8 bases between. The CDR3 consists of 11 residues. Germline V gene data show CDR1 as DFQATT and CDR2 as SNEGSKA (reference sequence).

This chain links TRBV29-1 with TRBJ2-5, with 12 bases that match TRBD2. CDR1 is SQVTM, CDR2 ANQGSEA, per germline. Unmatched junction bases numbered 5, after V lost 4 bases and J lost 5 bases. This CDR3 is 14 amino acids long. This CDR3 is CSVASGGAYETQYF. The DNA of the CDR3 is TGCAGCGTTGCTAGCGGGGGGGCGTACGAGACCCAGTACTTC.

V usage is TRBV10-3 and J usage is TRBJ2-5, with 10 nucleotides matching TRBD2. The length of the CDR3 is 14 residues. V lost 10 bases and J lost 5; bases outside the gene matches: 10. The germline V gene has CDR1 ENHRY and CDR2 SYGVKD. The CDR3 sequence is CATAPTSGKETQYF. CDR3 sequence (DNA): TGTGCCACAGCCCCCACTAGCGGGAAGGAGACCCAGTACTTC.

This clone was observed a single time. The chain couples TRBV18 to TRBJ2-2; tentative D call: TRBD1 (6 bases). Germline-derived CDR1 and CDR2 are KGHSH and LQKENI. V shed 3 bases and J shed 3 bases, with 14 bases lying between them. This CDR3 region has 16 residues. The CDR3 loop is CASSPQAAGDTGELFF. The CDR3 DNA is TGTGCCAGCTCACCTCAAGCGGCAGGGGACACCGGGGAGCTGTTTTTT.

V and J are TRBV9 and TRBJ2-4; weak D call: TRBD1 (5 bases). CDR1 is SGDLS, CDR2 YYNGEE, per germline. The germline V and J ends were trimmed by 0 bases and 1 base, with 14 bases remaining between them. This CDR3 has 17 amino acids. This CDR3 is CASSVARSGRAKNIQYF. In DNA form, the CDR3 reads TGTGCCAGCAGCGTAGCTAGGTCAGGGCGGGCCAAAAACATTCAGTACTTC.

The V and J genes are TRBV6-1 and TRBJ1-2; no clear D gene. V was trimmed by 3 bases and J by 6 bases, leaving 11 bases between them. Germline lookup yields CDR1 MNHNS and CDR2 SASEGT. The length of the CDR3 is 13 residues. CDR3 nucleotides: TGTGCCAGCAGTGATCATCGGAGTCATGGCTACACCTTC. It translates to CASSDHRSHGYTF.

This clone was seen a handful of times. This chain connects TRBV3-1 (or the pseudogene TRBV3-2) to TRBJ2-2; D is undetermined. The CDR3 extends over 15 amino acids. V lost 7 bases and J 7 bases, leaving 19 bases between the germline ends. Germline V gene sequence: CDR1 LGHDT, CDR2 YNNKEL (reference sequence). The CDR3 spells CASTSAAIVNGELFF. The CDR3 nucleotides are TGTGCCAGCACCTCCGCGGCTATAGTAAACGGGGAGCTGTTTTTT.

This chain joins TRBV30 and TRBJ1-1; no reliable D call. V was clipped by 5 bases and J by 6 bases, with 7 bases between them. The V gene's germline CDR1 is GTSNPN and CDR2 SVGIG (reference sequence). This CDR3 has 10 residues. This CDR3 reads CAWPVPEAFF. The CDR3 coding sequence is TGTGCCTGGCCGGTTCCTGAAGCTTTCTTT.

Concerning this clone: The sample holds other DNA sequences that translate to the same CDR3. The chain joins TRBV18 to TRBJ2-7, with no clear D. CDR1 is KGHSH, CDR2 LQKENI, per germline. V dropped 0 bases and J dropped 1 base, with 4 bases sitting between them. The CDR3 runs to 13 residues. The CDR3 DNA reads TGTGCCAGCTCACCACCCAGTTCCTACGAGCAGTACTTC. This gives the protein CASSPPSSYEQYF.

The chain is built from TRBV30 and TRBJ2-7; maybe TRBD2 (6 bases). The CDR3 has 14 amino acids. CDR1 GTSNPN and CDR2 SVGIG come from the germline V gene (reference sequence). Trimming removed 1 base at V and 4 bases at J, with 14 bases between. In DNA form, the CDR3 reads TGTGCCTGGAGTGCGGGACTGGGGGGTTACGAGCAGTACTTC. As protein: CAWSAGLGGYEQYF.

The gene calls are TRBV4-1 and TRBJ2-7, with TRBD2 identical over 13 bases. The CDR3 extends over 17 amino acids. Per the germline V gene, CDR1 is MGHRA and CDR2 is YSYEKL. The junction had 11 bases not matched to a gene; V was cut back by 2 bases and J by 7 bases. The CDR3 spells CASSQHQGLAGPGEQYF. The CDR3 DNA is TGCGCCAGCAGCCAACACCAGGGACTAGCGGGGCCAGGGGAGCAGTACTTC.

This clone is a singleton in its sample. The chain joins TRBV5-1 to TRBJ1-5; D gene uncertain. The CDR3 consists of 15 residues. The V gene lost 0 bases and the J gene lost 1 base, with 8 bases spanning the gap. Germline V CDR1 and CDR2: SGHRS, YFSETQ. CDR3 nucleotide sequence: TGCGCCAGCAGCTTGGGCATACTAAGCAATCAGCCCCAGCATTTT. Residues: CASSLGILSNQPQHF.

The V and J genes are TRBV5-4 and TRBJ2-5; the match to TRBD2 covers 9 bases. The CDR3 sequence is 14 residues long. Trimming cost V 1 base and J 3 bases; bases outside gene matches: 1. Germline V gives CDR1 SGHNT, CDR2 YYREEE (reference sequence). The CDR3, as DNA: TGTGCCAGCAGCTTGAAGCGGGGGGAAGAGACCCAGTACTTC. It is translated as CASSLKRGEETQYF.

This chain links TRBV27 with TRBJ2-2, with D possibly TRBD1 on 6 matching bases. CDR3 length: 15 amino acids. The germline V gene has CDR1 MNHEY and CDR2 SMNVEV (reference sequence). Trimming took off 3 bases at V and 5 bases at J, with 13 bases between the two ends. This CDR3 is CASSLARGTTGELFF. The CDR3 bases are TGTGCCAGCAGTTTGGCCAGGGGAACAACCGGGGAGCTGTTTTTT.

The gene calls are TRBV19 and TRBJ1-4, with D uncertain. The CDR3 contains 14 residues. Per germline, CDR1 LNHDA and CDR2 SQIVND (reference sequence). V lost 1 base, J lost 8 bases, and 11 bases lay in between. CDR3 sequence reads: CASSIGGEEEKLFF. The CDR3 bases are TGTGCCAGTAGTATAGGCGGGGAAGAGGAAAAACTGTTTTTT.

The chain combines TRBV12-3 or TRBV12-4 with TRBJ1-4; D ambiguous. The CDR3 consists of 11 residues. Trimming pared 3 bases from V and 6 bases from J, leaving 2 bases between. The DNA of the CDR3 is TGTGCCAGCAGTTTCGATGAAAAACTGTTTTTT. Translation: CASSFDEKLFF.

The chain is built from TRBV7-2 and TRBJ2-7, with D perhaps TRBD2 (7 bases). This CDR3 is built from 15 residues. V was trimmed by 3 bases and J by 1 base, leaving 13 bases between them. Germline assignment: CDR1 SGHTA and CDR2 FQGNSA. The CDR3 DNA sequence: TGTGCCAGCAGCTTCAAGGGGGGGCCATCCTACGAGCAGTACTTC. This translates into CASSFKGGPSYEQYF.

V is TRBV6-2 or TRBV6-3 and J is TRBJ2-1, with TRBD1 as a possible D gene (5 bases). The germline V gene has CDR1 MNHEY and CDR2 SVGEGT. The V end was cut by 0 bases, the J end by 6 bases, with 12 bases between. The CDR3 length is 15 residues. The DNA of the CDR3 is TGTGCCAGCAGTTACTCGGGGCAGGTCCCCAATGAGCAGTTCTTC. It specifies CASSYSGQVPNEQFF.

In DNA, the CDR3 is TGTGCCAGCAGCCCCCAGCGTGGGGAAGCTTTCTTT. Translated: CASSPQRGEAFF. The chain has TRBV7-9 and TRBJ1-1; D gene unclear. CDR1 and CDR2 (germline): SEHNR, FQNEAQ (reference sequence). The germline V and J ends were trimmed by 5 bases and 8 bases, with 12 bases remaining between them. The CDR3 covers 12 residues.

The gene calls are TRBV10-3 and TRBJ2-2; 13 nucleotides agree with TRBD2. V shed 6 bases and J 7 bases; nucleotides not matched to a gene: 8. Germline V CDR1 and CDR2: ENHRY, SYGVKD. This CDR3 has 16 amino acids. CDR3 in DNA: TGTGCCATCAGAACACTAGCGGGGGGGCCCGGCGGGGAGCTGTTTTTT. Encoded protein: CAIRTLAGGPGGELFF.

The V call is TRBV7-9, the J call TRBJ1-3, with 7 bases that match TRBD1. V gave up 4 bases and J gave up 3 bases; unmatched junction bases: 6. Germline V gene lookup returns CDR1 SEHNR and CDR2 FQNEAQ (reference sequence). The CDR3 runs 15 residues. The CDR3 spells CASSSQGGGGNTIYF. The DNA of the CDR3 is TGTGCCAGCAGCTCTCAGGGGGGAGGTGGAAACACCATATATTTT. Based on the CDR3 plus reference TRBV7-9 and TRBJ1-3, the full variable domain is DTGVSQNPRHKITKRGQNVTFRCDPISEHNRLYWYRQTLGQGPEFLTYFQNEAQLEKSRLLSDRFSAERPKGSFSTLEIQRTEQGDSAMYLCASSSQGGGGNTIYFGEGSWLTVV.